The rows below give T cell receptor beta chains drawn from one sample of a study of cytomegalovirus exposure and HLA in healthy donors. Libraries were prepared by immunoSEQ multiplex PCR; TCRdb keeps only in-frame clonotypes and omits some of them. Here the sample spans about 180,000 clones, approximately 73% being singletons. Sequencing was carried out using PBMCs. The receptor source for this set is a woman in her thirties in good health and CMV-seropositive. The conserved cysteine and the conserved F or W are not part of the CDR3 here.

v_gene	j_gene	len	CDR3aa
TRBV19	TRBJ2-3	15	ASSLLGGGGSTDTQY
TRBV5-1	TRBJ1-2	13	ASSLRGRKDYGYT
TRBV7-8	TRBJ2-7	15	ASSPSRLAGTLYEQY
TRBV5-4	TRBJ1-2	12	ASSRAGGGAGYT
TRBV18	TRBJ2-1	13	ASSPGGPIYNEQF
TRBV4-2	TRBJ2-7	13	ASSQTLIGAYEQY
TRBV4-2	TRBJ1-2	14	ASSQDLGTGDYGYT
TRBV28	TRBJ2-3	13	ASSSSGGFADTQY
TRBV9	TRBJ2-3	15	ASSLELGGFRLDTQY
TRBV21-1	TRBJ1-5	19	ASSNRKRGDREVVERQPQH
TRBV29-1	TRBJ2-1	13	SLRTWGGAGNEQF
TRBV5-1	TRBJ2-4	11	ASSPGQGNIQY
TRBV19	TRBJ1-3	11	ASRSGSGNTIY
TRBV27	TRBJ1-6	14	ASSLPLTAGNSPLH
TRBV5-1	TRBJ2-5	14	ASSLATWAEGETQY
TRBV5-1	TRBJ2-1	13	ASSLLADAYNEQF
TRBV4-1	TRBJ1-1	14	ASSQDQGRMNTEAF
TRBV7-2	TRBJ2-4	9	ATTSGSRLY
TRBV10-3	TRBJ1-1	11	AISARRDTEAF
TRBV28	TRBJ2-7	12	ASSLTGQAYEQY
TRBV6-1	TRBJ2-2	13	ASSETSGGTGELF
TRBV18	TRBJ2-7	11	ASSPGGVYEQY
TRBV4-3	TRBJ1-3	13	ASSQVWGEGNTIY
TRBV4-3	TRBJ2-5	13	ASSQAQRYQETQY
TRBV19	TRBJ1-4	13	ASSPYWTPEEKLF
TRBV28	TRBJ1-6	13	ASSGPDRENSPLH
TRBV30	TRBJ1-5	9	AWGSNQPQH
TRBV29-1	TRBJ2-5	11	SAERDIQETQY
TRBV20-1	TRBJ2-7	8	SARGTSQY